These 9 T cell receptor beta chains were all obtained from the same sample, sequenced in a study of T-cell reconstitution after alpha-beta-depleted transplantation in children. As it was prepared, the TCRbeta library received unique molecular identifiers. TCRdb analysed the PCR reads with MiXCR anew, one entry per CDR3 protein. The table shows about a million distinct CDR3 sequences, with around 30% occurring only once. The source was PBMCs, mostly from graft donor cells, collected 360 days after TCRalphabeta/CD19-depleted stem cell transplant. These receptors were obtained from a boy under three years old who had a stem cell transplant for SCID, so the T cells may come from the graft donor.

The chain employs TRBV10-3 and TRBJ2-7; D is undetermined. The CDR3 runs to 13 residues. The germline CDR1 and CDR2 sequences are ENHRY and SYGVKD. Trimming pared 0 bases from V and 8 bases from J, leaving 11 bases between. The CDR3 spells CAISESSSNKQYF. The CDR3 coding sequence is TGTGCCATCAGTGAGTCGTCTTCTAACAAGCAGTACTTC.

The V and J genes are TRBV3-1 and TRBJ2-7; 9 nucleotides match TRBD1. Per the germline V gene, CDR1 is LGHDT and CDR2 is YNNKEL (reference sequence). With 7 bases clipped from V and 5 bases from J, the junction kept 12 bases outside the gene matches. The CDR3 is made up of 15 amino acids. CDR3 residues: CASTPTGTGIDEQYF. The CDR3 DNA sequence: TGTGCCAGCACCCCTACCGGGACAGGGATCGACGAGCAGTACTTC.

As DNA, the CDR3 is TGTGCCAGCAGTTTCAGGGGAACCTATAATTCACCCCTCCACTTT. Translating gives CASSFRGTYNSPLHF. This chain links TRBV12-3 or TRBV12-4 with TRBJ1-6; D is possibly TRBD1 (6 bases). V lost 3 bases and J lost 2, with 8 bases in between. This CDR3 is 15 amino acids long.

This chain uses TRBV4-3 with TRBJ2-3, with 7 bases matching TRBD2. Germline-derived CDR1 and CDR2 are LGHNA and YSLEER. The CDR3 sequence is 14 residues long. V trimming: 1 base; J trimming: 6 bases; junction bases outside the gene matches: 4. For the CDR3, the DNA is TGCGCCAGCAGCCAAGCGGGGGGATCGGATACGCAGTATTTT. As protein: CASSQAGGSDTQYF.

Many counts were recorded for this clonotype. The CDR3 is CASSRVFKGLHF. CDR3 in DNA: TGTGCCAGCAGTCGGGTTTTTAAGGGCCTCCACTTT. The rearrangement joins TRBV28 to TRBJ1-6; D remains ambiguous. This CDR3 is built from 12 residues. The V end was cut by 5 bases, the J end by 15 bases, with 14 bases between. Looked up from germline, CDR1 is MDHEN and CDR2 is SYDVKM. The complete variable domain, with remaining parts taken from reference TRBV28 and TRBJ1-6, reads DVKVTQSSRYLVKRTGEKVFLECVQDMDHENMFWYRQDPGLGLRLIYFSYDVKMKEKGDIPEGYSVSREKKERFSLILESASTNQTSMYLCASSRVFKGLHFGNGTRLTVT.

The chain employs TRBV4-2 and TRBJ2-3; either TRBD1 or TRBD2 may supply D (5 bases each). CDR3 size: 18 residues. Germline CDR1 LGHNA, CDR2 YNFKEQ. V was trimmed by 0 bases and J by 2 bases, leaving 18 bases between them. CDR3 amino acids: CASSQERGVGRLTDTQYF. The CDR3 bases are TGTGCCAGCAGCCAAGAACGGGGTGTGGGGCGACTCACAGATACGCAGTATTTT.

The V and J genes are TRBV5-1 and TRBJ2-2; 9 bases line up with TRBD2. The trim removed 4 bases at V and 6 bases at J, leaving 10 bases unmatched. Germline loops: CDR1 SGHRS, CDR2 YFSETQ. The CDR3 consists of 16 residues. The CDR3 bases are TGCGCCAGCAGCCTCTCTGAGGGACTAGCAGCCGGGGAGCTGTTTTTT. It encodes CASSLSEGLAAGELFF.

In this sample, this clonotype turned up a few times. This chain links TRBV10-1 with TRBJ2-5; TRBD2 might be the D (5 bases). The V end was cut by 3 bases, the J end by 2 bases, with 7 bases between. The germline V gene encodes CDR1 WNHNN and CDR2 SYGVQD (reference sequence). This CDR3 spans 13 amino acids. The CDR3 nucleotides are TGCGCCAGCAGTGACTCGGGGCAAGAGACCCAGTACTTC. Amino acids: CASSDSGQETQYF.

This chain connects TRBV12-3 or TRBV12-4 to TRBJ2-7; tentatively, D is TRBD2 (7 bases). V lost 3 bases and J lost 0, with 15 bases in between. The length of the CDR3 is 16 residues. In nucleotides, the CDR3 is TGTGCCAGCAGTTTCCTAGGGGGAGGGAGCTCCTACGAGCAGTACTTC. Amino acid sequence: CASSFLGGGSSYEQYF.